The source of this TCR beta chain is a study of shared clonotypes between healthy human individuals (TCRdb year 2020). Regarding the complete study: The cohort included three men and a couple of women between 18 and 49 years of age. To estimate repertoire size and how much clonotypes are shared between individuals, the study performed deep sequencing of blood TCR repertoires from about five healthy adults. To increase sequencing depth and limit assay-specific biases, TCR repertoire library preparation and sequencing were carried out by different laboratories using diverse techniques. Leukapheresis yielded between about 0.94 and 8.9 billion PBMCs per donor. For each donor, three plates each were used for CD4 naive and CD4 memory, two plates were used for CD8 naive, and one plate was used for CD8 memory.

A distance of 8 bases separates the germline ends of V and J, which lose 7 bases and 3 bases respectively. There are 12 amino acids in the CDR3, from cysteine to phenylalanine inclusive. Only the CDR3 region is kept as DNA, spanning 36 bases read in frame from base 1. Taken from the germline V gene (reference sequence), the CDR1 and CDR2 loops are SEHNR and FQNEAQ. CD8 naive samples were obtained by positive selection for CCR7 among CD45RO-negative cells, yielding a CD45RA+CCR7+ population from which TemRA cells were excluded. The donors were healthy, HIV-negative adults who had no recently reported acute infections or vaccinations. All donors were Caucasian adults living in Nashville, Tennessee, USA. After blood collection by leukapheresis, PBMCs were isolated using Ficoll-Histopaque density gradient centrifugation and then cryopreserved in the vapor phase of liquid nitrogen. Analytical flow cytometry was used to check the purity and quantity of each magnetically sorted T cell population. From each sorted fraction, genomic DNA was isolated and quantified by UV absorbance on a Nanodrop 2000c.

TCR CDR3 regions were amplified from genomic DNA by multiplex PCR using the deep immunoSEQ assay. For each cell subset, the extracted genomic DNA was distributed evenly across all wells of several immunoSEQ 96-well plates, and each plate served as one replicate. For sorted subsets, around 0.2 ug genomic DNA, equal to 30,000 or so T cell genomes, was loaded into each replicate PCR. Purified libraries were measured with a Qubit 3.0 fluorometer, size-checked on a Bioanalyzer 2100, and measured again with the KAPA Library Quantification kit. Every immunoSEQ 96-well plate was sequenced on a separate single-read 150-cycle Illumina NextSeq 550 flow cell. On the study's bioinformatics: The immunoSEQ output contained only junctional sequences without quality scores, so filtering could not match that applied to full-length reads. Sequences were annotated with PyIR, a Python wrapper for IgBLAST v1.9, and V/J genes and CDR3 were assigned using IMGT germline references. Reads with weak V/J assignments (E-value above 1e-6), missing CDR3, stop codons, out-of-frame junctions, or ambiguous translated residues were removed. V3J clonotypes were defined as sequences sharing the same inferred V gene, J gene, and CDR3 amino acid sequence. Percentage overlap between repertoires was calculated by dividing the number of shared unique clonotypes by the size of the smaller repertoire. RTK rarefaction, the Chao1 estimator, and Recon v2.1 estimates of unobserved clonotypes were used to assess repertoire richness. For all TCRbeta clonotypes obtained by the gDNA method from a few donors, generation probabilities were computed with OLGA. The table was pulled from immuneACCESS by TCRdb, which kept in-frame rearrangements only. Such tables lose some clones; where checked, under half of the loss comes from unresolved V genes, and the rest has no known cause. V, J and clone size are those of that table, while D and trimming were read from the DNA. This sample holds 750,000 to 1,000,000 clones; 90% to 95% were observed only once. The ten largest clones capture less than 25% of the sample.

Details on this clone: Its antigen is still unknown. No base qualities exist here, and no much larger clone lies one base off it.

Study-level results and caveats: Estimated clonotype richness was generally larger for naive than for memory subsets. The genetic and exposure-history diversity represented was limited by the small number of donors. Pairwise subsampling led to the expectation that sequencing depth would affect the degree of clonotype sharing among donors. Even with the large sequencing depth, rarefaction of the sorted-subset datasets indicated that sequencing was incomplete. When four donors were compared, the shared fraction of clonotypes was 5% to 6.5% for naive CD4, approximately 3.3% for naive CD8, 2.3% for memory CD4, and 0.4% for memory CD8. Clonotypes shared by all four sorted-subset donors showed higher generation probabilities than non-shared clonotypes. Sampling was restricted to blood, and TCR repertoires in tissues likely differ from the TCR repertoires found in blood.

What was sequenced was naive CD8+ T cells sorted from blood. Read against the paper, the sample's cell subset or site label means: CD45RA+CCR7+. This chain joins TRBV7-9 to TRBJ2-3; the D segment may tentatively be TRBD1 or TRBD2, each giving 5 matched bases. This clonotype was sampled from a man under 40 in good health. The DNA reads TGTGCCAGCATGGGGGTAACAGATACGCAGTATTTT. Its translation reads: CASMGVTDTQYF.